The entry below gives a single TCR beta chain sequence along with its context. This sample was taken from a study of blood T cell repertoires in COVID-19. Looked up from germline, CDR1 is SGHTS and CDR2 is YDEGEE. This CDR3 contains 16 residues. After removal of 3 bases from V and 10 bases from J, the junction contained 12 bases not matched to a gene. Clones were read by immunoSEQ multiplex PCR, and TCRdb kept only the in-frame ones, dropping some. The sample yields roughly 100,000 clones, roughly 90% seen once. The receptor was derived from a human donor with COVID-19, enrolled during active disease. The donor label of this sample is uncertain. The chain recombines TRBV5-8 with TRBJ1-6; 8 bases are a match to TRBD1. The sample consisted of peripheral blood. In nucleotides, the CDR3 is TGTGCCAGCAGCTCGGCAGTGGGACAGGTCGGGTCACCCCTCCACTTT. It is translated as CASSSAVGQVGSPLHF.